Reported below is one TCR beta chain. Its target is unknown. This sample is part of a study of T cell responses to AZD1222 COVID-19 vaccine. V was clipped by 3 bases and J by 0 bases; unmatched bases: 2. Germline V gene sequence: CDR1 SGHRS, CDR2 YFSETQ. The CDR3 is made up of 14 amino acids. Measured with immunoSEQ multiplex PCR; TCRdb has only the in-frame clones, and not every one. The table has roughly 150,000 clones, 87% seen once. Second-dose groups at about 4 or about 12 weeks were pooled. Study-level results: Spike-specific TCR repertoires showed rising breadth and depth after two AZD1222 doses. The donor group comprised mostly white British people and more females; the analysis possibly underestimated clonal diversity. Sampled repertoires all dated from after the peak T cell response.

The genes are TRBV5-1 and TRBJ1-1; 7 bases match TRBD1. The sequence was collected from an adult who received the AZD1222 COVID-19 vaccine. This specimen was peripheral blood, taken 28 days after the second AZD1222 dose. The CDR3 nucleotides are TGCGCCAGCAGCTGGGGACAGTTGAACACTGAAGCTTTCTTT. Protein: CASSWGQLNTEAFF.